The 11 T cell receptor beta chains presented below share a single source sample, sequenced in a study of blood T cell repertoires in COVID-19. Libraries were prepared by immunoSEQ multiplex PCR; TCRdb keeps only in-frame clonotypes and omits some of them. The table shows tens of thousands of clones, with more than 75% occurring only once. The sequencing input was peripheral blood. These receptors all stem from a human donor in a cohort sampled during active COVID-19.

V usage is TRBV5-1 and J usage is TRBJ2-1; tentative D call: TRBD1 (6 bases). This CDR3 spans 12 amino acids. V was shortened by 2 bases and J by 8 bases, with 8 bases between the two germline ends. Germline V lookup: CDR1 SGHRS, CDR2 YFSETQ. DNA for the CDR3: TGCGCCAGCAGCTTAACAGGGTATGAGCAGTTCTTC. Its translation: CASSLTGYEQFF.

This chain connects TRBV9 to TRBJ1-4; 9 bases are shared with TRBD1. V lost 0 bases to trimming and J lost 1 base; unmatched junction nucleotides: 1. The germline gives CDR1 SGDLS, CDR2 YYNGEE. The CDR3 covers 16 residues. CDR3 in amino acids: CASSVGTGETNEKLFF. In DNA, the CDR3 is TGTGCCAGCAGCGTAGGGACAGGGGAAACTAATGAAAAACTGTTTTTT.

This clone was seen more than once but under ten times. The V gene is TRBV5-1, the J gene TRBJ2-7; TRBD1 aligns across 8 bases. The length of the CDR3 is 14 residues. From germline, CDR1 is SGHRS and CDR2 YFSETQ. V was clipped by 4 bases and J by 5 bases; unmatched bases: 8. The DNA of the CDR3 is TGCGCCAGCAGCCCTGGGACAGGCAGCCACGAGCAGTACTTC. Amino acids: CASSPGTGSHEQYF.

This chain connects TRBV12-5 to TRBJ1-2, with TRBD1 as a possible D gene (5 bases). The V end lost 2 bases, the J end lost 7 bases, and 8 bases lay between the germline ends. CDR1 and CDR2 (germline): LGHNT, FRNRAP. The CDR3 is 12 residues long. CDR3 nucleotides: TGTGCTAGTGGTTTGTCCCAGGGTGGCTACACCTTC. Translating it yields CASGLSQGGYTF.

The chain combines TRBV6-5 with TRBJ2-7; 9 nucleotides align to TRBD1. The germline V gene has CDR1 MNHEY and CDR2 SVGAGI. The CDR3 is made up of 15 amino acids. J was trimmed by 1 base and V by 6 bases; bases with no gene match: 7. The CDR3: CASRAGTGTSYEQYF. In DNA form, the CDR3 reads TGTGCCAGCAGGGCCGGGACAGGGACTTCCTACGAGCAGTACTTC.

The genes are TRBV15 and TRBJ1-6, with 8 bases fitting TRBD1. This CDR3 has 14 amino acids. Losses at the gene ends were 3 bases for V and 10 bases for J; bases not matched to a gene: 5. Germline V gene data show CDR1 as LNHNV and CDR2 as YYDKDF (reference sequence). CDR3 loop: CATSRGTGRSPLHF. CDR3 DNA sequence: TGTGCCACCAGCAGGGGGACAGGCAGGTCACCCCTCCACTTT.

V gene TRBV7-2 combines with J gene TRBJ2-7; 9 bases map to TRBD1. Germline lookup yields CDR1 SGHTA and CDR2 FQGNSA. With V trimmed by 7 bases and J by 3 bases, 7 bases remained unmatched. The CDR3 extends over 14 amino acids. DNA for the CDR3: TGTGCCAGCACCCATGGGACAGGGCTCTACGAGCAGTACTTC. Protein: CASTHGTGLYEQYF. The whole variable domain, remainder taken from reference TRBV7-2 and TRBJ2-7, is GAGVSQSPSNKVTEKGKDVELRCDPISGHTALYWYRQSLGQGLEFLIYFQGNSAPDKSGLPSDRFSAERTGGSVSTLTIQRTQQEDSAVYLCASTHGTGLYEQYFGPGTRLTVT.

The chain links TRBV11-2 to TRBJ2-2, with 8 bases matching TRBD2. Germline V gene sequence: CDR1 SGHAT, CDR2 FQNNGV. The length of the CDR3 is 17 residues. V gave up 0 bases and J gave up 7 bases; unmatched junction bases: 10. Here the CDR3 reads CASSLEPAGEYGGELFF. The CDR3 nucleotides read TGTGCCAGCAGCTTAGAACCAGCGGGGGAATATGGCGGGGAGCTGTTTTTT. Full variable domain (remainder filled in from reference TRBV11-2 and TRBJ2-2): EAGVAQSPRYKIIEKRQSVAFWCNPISGHATLYWYQQILGQGPKLLIQFQNNGVVDDSQLPKDRFSAERLKGVDSTLKIQPAKLEDSAVYLCASSLEPAGEYGGELFFGEGSRLTVL.

This clone has a single count. CDR3 nucleotides: TGTGCCAGCAGCAACAGGGTAGGGGACTATGGCTACACCTTC. This encodes CASSNRVGDYGYTF. The rearrangement joins TRBV7-2 to TRBJ1-2; possible D gene TRBD1, 6 bases. Germline V gene data show CDR1 as SGHTA and CDR2 as FQGNSA. The CDR3 runs to 14 residues. Trimming removed 5 bases at V and 3 bases at J, with 13 bases between. Together with reference TRBV7-2 and TRBJ1-2, the CDR3 gives the full variable domain: GAGVSQSPSNKVTEKGKDVELRCDPISGHTALYWYRQSLGQGLEFLIYFQGNSAPDKSGLPSDRFSAERTGGSVSTLTIQRTQQEDSAVYLCASSNRVGDYGYTFGSGTRLTVV.

CDR3 in amino acids: CASSQQRVEGTQYF. CDR3 coding DNA: TGTGCCAGCAGCCAACAGCGCGTTGAGGGGACCCAGTACTTC. This chain uses TRBV6-5 with TRBJ2-5; possibly TRBD2 for D (5 bases). The CDR3 loop spans 14 amino acids. In germline, CDR1 is MNHEY, CDR2 SVGAGI. Between the trimmed V and J ends, which lost 6 bases and 7 bases, there was a span of 18 bases.

The chain carries TRBV7-9 and TRBJ2-7; the D gene is possibly TRBD1 (6 bases). Per germline, CDR1 SEHNR and CDR2 FQNEAQ (reference sequence). V lost 3 bases and J lost 5, with 14 bases in between. The CDR3 covers 14 residues. The CDR3 bases are TGTGCCAGCAGCTTTAGGACAGACTTGAACGAGCAGTACTTC. It encodes CASSFRTDLNEQYF. The complete variable domain, with remaining parts taken from reference TRBV7-9 and TRBJ2-7, reads DTGVSQNPRHKITKRGQNVTFRCDPISEHNRLYWYRQTLGQGPEFLTYFQNEAQLEKSRLLSDRFSAERPKGSFSTLEIQRTEQGDSAMYLCASSFRTDLNEQYFGPGTRLTVT.